The T cell receptor beta chain described here comes from a study of blood T cell repertoires in COVID-19 (dated by TCRdb to 2018 to 2021). At the level of the whole study: The collaborator samples originated in the United States, Italy and Spain and spanned the acute and convalescent phases of COVID-19. Where available, HLA class I and class II types were obtained from metadata supplied by the sample provider rather than from assay-based typing. The dataset comprised deeply sampled blood TCRbeta repertoires from subjects exposed to, actively infected with, or recovered from COVID-19. The repertoires were released in a freely available public database intended as a resource for research on the immune response to SARS-CoV-2. The material from the prospective study consisted of cDNA or gDNA derived from T cells, B-cell-depleted T cells, or PBMCs. Nearly every sample came with metadata listing a de-identified subject ID, COVID-19 status, age in years and sex. Samples came from the ongoing ImmuneRACE study (first 160 participants) plus 1,254 subjects from 6 global collaborators.

Collaborating institutions collected whole blood in K2EDTA tubes following their own protocols. Collaborator samples were shipped for TCRbeta analysis as frozen whole blood, isolated PBMCs, or DNA extracted from either sample type. TCRbeta CDR3 regions were amplified from genomic DNA using the immunoSEQ Assay, a bias-controlled multiplex PCR. The study's processing was this. Nucleated cell counts per sample were estimated from amplification of reference gene primers within the assay. Sequence reads were collapsed and filtered to measure the absolute abundance of every unique TCRbeta CDR3 rearrangement. For each sample, productive Simpson clonality was calculated as the square root of Simpson's diversity index across productive rearrangements. TCRdb provides this immuneACCESS table in a form limited to in-frame rearrangements. Some clones are lacking; in checked studies, under half of them reflect an unresolved V gene, and why the rest are absent is not known. V and J calls and clone size are those listed in that table; D and trimming were worked out from the DNA. The sample records about 220,000 clones, around 82% of which are singletons. Roughly 13% of the sample lies in the top ten.

Points the paper makes about the study in general: The quantity of clinical and demographic metadata differed by source and by participant and was supplied without curation.

This clone was counted only a few times. Its antigen specificity is not known. It has no much larger one-base neighbor in the sample; base qualities were not kept. Material: peripheral blood. The sequence was collected from a human donor in a cohort sampled during active COVID-19.

The base sequence is TGTGCCAGTAGAGGACAGCGTGCAGATACGCAGTATTTT. The encoded protein is CASRGQRADTQYF. The rearrangement combines TRBV19 with TRBJ2-3, and the D gene may be TRBD1, 6 bases matching. V loses 6 bases, J loses 4 bases, and the germline ends lie 11 bases apart. The cysteine opens and the phenylalanine closes a CDR3 of 13 amino acids. Only CDR3 DNA remains: 39 bases, in frame from the first base. CDR1 and CDR2, per the germline V gene (reference sequence), are LNHDA and SQIVND.